Shown below are 27 T cell receptor beta chains from a single sample sequenced in a study of T cell responses to AZD1222 COVID-19 vaccine. This table comes from immunoSEQ multiplex PCR, and its TCRdb copy is limited to in-frame clones, with some not included. This sample has 140,000 to 150,000 clones, with under 95% found just once. The material sequenced was peripheral blood, taken on day 0 of AZD1222 vaccination. Receptor source: an adult in good health.

The chain couples TRBV2 to TRBJ2-5, with D possibly called TRBD1 or TRBD2 (5 bases each). The CDR3 has 12 amino acids. V was clipped by 11 bases and J by 3 bases, with 13 bases between them. Germline CDR1 is SNHLY and CDR2 is FYNNEI. In DNA form, the CDR3 reads TGTGCCTGCCGGGACCGCGAAGAGACCCAGTACTTC. It codes for CACRDREETQYF. The full variable domain, with the rest looked up from reference TRBV2 and TRBJ2-5, is EPEVTQTPSHQVTQMGQEVILRCVPISNHLYFYWYRQILGQKVEFLVSFYNNEISEKSEIFDDQFSVERPDGSNFTLKIRSTKLEDSAMYFCACRDREETQYFGPGTRLLVL.

The chain recombines TRBV7-2 with TRBJ1-5; TRBD1 might be the D (6 bases). Trimming shortened V by 1 base and J by 2 bases, and 12 bases separated the two germline ends. This CDR3 is built from 16 residues. Germline CDR1 reads SGHTA; CDR2 reads FQGNSA. This CDR3 reads CASSLGGGVGNQPQHF. DNA for the CDR3: TGTGCCAGCAGCTTAGGGGGGGGCGTGGGCAATCAGCCCCAGCATTTT.

The chain employs TRBV6-2 or TRBV6-3 and TRBJ2-1; TRBD2 matches at 11 bases. V dropped 0 bases and J dropped 6; count of bases not matched to a gene: 4. The CDR3 is 16 residues long. Germline assignment: CDR1 MNHEY and CDR2 SVGEGT. The CDR3 DNA follows: TGTGCCAGCAGTTACTCACTAGCGGGAGTGTTCAATGAGCAGTTCTTC. The encoded protein is CASSYSLAGVFNEQFF.

J is TRBJ2-7 and V is TRBV19, with TRBD1 identical over 11 bases. V shed 5 bases, J shed 4 bases, and the junction held 7 bases outside the gene matches. From germline, CDR1 is LNHDA and CDR2 SQIVND (reference sequence). The CDR3 loop spans 15 amino acids. The CDR3 reads CASSPGQGASYEQYF. The CDR3 nucleotides are TGTGCCAGTAGTCCCGGACAGGGGGCAAGTTACGAGCAGTACTTC.

The chain uses TRBV6-2 or TRBV6-3 and TRBJ1-5, with a possible D match to TRBD1 (5 bases). The CDR3 totals 13 residues. With 1 base removed from V and 7 bases from J, the gap between germline ends came to 8 bases. Germline V gene lookup returns CDR1 MNHEY and CDR2 SVGEGT. CDR3 in amino acids: CASSYFGDQPQHF. The CDR3 nucleotides are TGTGCCAGCAGTTACTTCGGGGACCAGCCCCAGCATTTT.

The CDR3 bases are TGTGCCAGCAGCCGAAAGGGAATAGACTCTGGAAACACCATATATTTT. It translates to CASSRKGIDSGNTIYF. The genes are TRBV3-1 (or the pseudogene TRBV3-2) and TRBJ1-3; D is uncertain. Trimming left V 4 bases short and J 0 bases short, with 13 bases between. This CDR3 spans 16 amino acids. Germline V gene sequence: CDR1 LGHDT, CDR2 YNNKEL (reference sequence).

This clone was observed a single time. This rearrangement joins TRBV12-3 or TRBV12-4 to TRBJ1-2; D might be TRBD1 (6 bases). V was shortened by 6 bases and J by 8 bases, with 13 bases between the two germline ends. The CDR3 length is 12 residues. The CDR3 reads CASSPRGGGYTF. Here the CDR3 DNA reads TGTGCCAGCAGCCCGAGGGGGGGCGGCTACACCTTC.

DNA for the CDR3: TGTGCCAGCAGTCCCTCTAATGAAAAACTGTTTTTT. It yields the protein CASSPSNEKLFF. The rearrangement joins TRBV27 to TRBJ1-4, with D unresolved. Germline V gene data show CDR1 as MNHEY and CDR2 as SMNVEV (reference sequence). Trimming stripped 5 bases from V and 3 bases from J, with 4 bases between. This CDR3 spans 12 amino acids.

This chain uses TRBV7-2 with TRBJ1-2; D is undetermined. Germline V gene lookup returns CDR1 SGHTA and CDR2 FQGNSA. V was pared by 5 bases and J by 2 bases, with 21 bases between. The CDR3 is made up of 17 amino acids. DNA of the CDR3: TGTGCCAGCAGCCCCACTACGTCGGCAGGCTTCAACTATGGCTACACCTTC. Encoded protein: CASSPTTSAGFNYGYTF.

This chain links TRBV12-3 or TRBV12-4 with TRBJ1-5; D may be TRBD1 (5 bases). V was shortened by 5 bases and J by 11 bases, with 16 bases between the two germline ends. The CDR3 covers 13 residues. The CDR3 DNA follows: TGTGCCAGCAGTATTAGGGGAGTGGTGTCCCAGCATTTT. It yields the protein CASSIRGVVSQHF.

The chain uses TRBV5-4 and TRBJ1-3; D is undetermined. The germline V gene has CDR1 SGHNT and CDR2 YYREEE (reference sequence). CDR3 length: 15 amino acids. V lost 0 bases and J lost 0, with 7 bases in between. Here the CDR3 DNA reads TGTGCCAGCAGCTTGGGAGGGAGCTCTGGAAACACCATATATTTT. Protein sequence: CASSLGGSSGNTIYF.

CDR3 in amino acids: CASSWTGFRNQPQHF. In DNA, the CDR3 is TGTGCCAGCAGCTGGACAGGGTTTCGCAATCAGCCCCAGCATTTT. This sequence joins TRBV6-2 or TRBV6-3 and TRBJ1-5, with 8 nucleotides matching TRBD1. After removal of 6 bases from V and 2 bases from J, the junction contained 6 bases not matched to a gene. Germline V CDR1 and CDR2: MNHEY, SVGEGT. CDR3 length equals 15 residues.

This chain links TRBV27 with TRBJ2-1; possibly TRBD1 for D (6 bases). Per germline, CDR1 MNHEY and CDR2 SMNVEV (reference sequence). Between the trimmed V and J ends, which lost 1 base and 2 bases, there was a span of 18 bases. The CDR3 is made up of 18 amino acids. The CDR3 region has the DNA TGTGCCAGCAGTTTATTCCCCTCCAGGGGATTGACCTACAATGAGCAGTTCTTC. As protein: CASSLFPSRGLTYNEQFF.

V and J are TRBV7-2 and TRBJ2-7; no reliable D call. This CDR3 region has 12 residues. Germline CDR1 SGHTA, CDR2 FQGNSA. Deletions cut 8 bases from V and 3 bases from J, with 11 bases between. The CDR3 sequence is CASSTVYYEQYF. The CDR3 DNA reads TGTGCCAGCTCGACGGTTTACTACGAGCAGTACTTC. Full variable domain (remainder filled in from reference TRBV7-2 and TRBJ2-7): GAGVSQSPSNKVTEKGKDVELRCDPISGHTALYWYRQSLGQGLEFLIYFQGNSAPDKSGLPSDRFSAERTGGSVSTLTIQRTQQEDSAVYLCASSTVYYEQYFGPGTRLTVT.

The rearrangement joins TRBV27 to TRBJ1-2; 8 bases align to TRBD1. CDR3 length equals 16 residues. V lost 0 bases and J lost 8; bases outside the gene matches: 11. Per germline, CDR1 MNHEY and CDR2 SMNVEV (reference sequence). The CDR3 loop reads CASSLSLTTGVGGYTF. For the CDR3, the DNA is TGTGCCAGCAGTTTATCCCTAACGACAGGGGTAGGAGGCTACACCTTC.

This clone was observed a single time. The chain carries TRBV6-4 and TRBJ1-1, with D possibly TRBD1 on 5 matching bases. Deletions cut 8 bases from V and 4 bases from J, with 23 bases between. CDR3 size: 16 residues. The germline V gene has CDR1 MRHNA and CDR2 SNTAGT. The CDR3 protein is CASARGGFVVFTEAFF. CDR3 nucleotide sequence: TGTGCCAGCGCCCGGGGGGGATTCGTAGTGTTCACTGAAGCTTTCTTT.

The chain uses TRBV7-9 and TRBJ2-5; TRBD2 is a possible D gene (5 bases). CDR1 is SEHNR and CDR2 is FQNEAQ in the germline V gene (reference sequence). The CDR3 contains 15 residues. Deletions cut 1 base from V and 3 bases from J, with 12 bases between. In DNA form, the CDR3 reads TGTGCCAGCAGCTTAGGGGTGTGGGGAGAAGAGACCCAGTACTTC. Protein: CASSLGVWGEETQYF. Filled out from reference TRBV7-9 and TRBJ2-5, the complete variable domain reads DTGVSQNPRHKITKRGQNVTFRCDPISEHNRLYWYRQTLGQGPEFLTYFQNEAQLEKSRLLSDRFSAERPKGSFSTLEIQRTEQGDSAMYLCASSLGVWGEETQYFGPGTRLLVL.

This CDR3 reads CASSLTMWAGEQFF. Here the CDR3 DNA reads TGTGCCAGCAGCTTAACGATGTGGGCGGGTGAGCAGTTCTTC. V usage is TRBV7-2 and J usage is TRBJ2-1; D possibly corresponds to TRBD2 (5 bases). The V gene's germline CDR1 is SGHTA and CDR2 FQGNSA. The CDR3 runs 14 residues. V was trimmed by 2 bases and J by 9 bases, leaving 14 bases between them.

In this sample, this clone turned up once. The chain carries TRBV9 and TRBJ2-2, with D perhaps TRBD2 (7 bases). Per the germline V gene, CDR1 is SGDLS and CDR2 is YYNGEE. Trimming cost V 0 bases and J 3 bases, with 15 bases left between them. CDR3 size: 17 residues. This CDR3 is CASSVGRGAYDTGELFF. CDR3 nucleotide sequence: TGTGCCAGCAGCGTAGGCCGGGGGGCTTATGACACCGGGGAGCTGTTTTTT.

This clone was counted once. The chain links TRBV28 to TRBJ1-1; tentative D call: TRBD1 (6 bases). V was shortened by 6 bases and J by 4 bases, with 15 bases between the two germline ends. The germline gives CDR1 MDHEN, CDR2 SYDVKM. The length of the CDR3 is 14 residues. The CDR3 DNA reads as TGTGCCAGCAGGCCCTCAGGGGAGGGCACTGAAGCTTTCTTT. The encoded protein is CASRPSGEGTEAFF.

The V gene is TRBV7-9, the J gene TRBJ1-3; 9 bases agree with TRBD1. Trimming cost V 5 bases and J 4 bases; bases outside gene matches: 9. Germline V gives CDR1 SEHNR, CDR2 FQNEAQ (reference sequence). The CDR3 runs to 16 residues. The CDR3 coding sequence is TGTGCCAGCAGCGCCGAACAGGGGGCTCCCGGAAACACCATATATTTT. Protein product: CASSAEQGAPGNTIYF.

Details on this clone: Its ends do not fully match the called genes, so a read error is possible. The rearrangement uses TRBV30 and TRBJ1-4; D possibly corresponds to TRBD1 (5 bases). Germline lookup yields CDR1 GTSNPN and CDR2 SVGIG (reference sequence). The CDR3 extends over 16 amino acids. CDR3 amino acids: CAWSVSGADGALGPDF. Here the CDR3 DNA reads TGTGCCTGGAGTGTAAGTGGCGCGGACGGGGCGTTGGGCCCTGATTTT.

This sequence joins TRBV6-1 and TRBJ1-5; D ambiguous. Germline lookup yields CDR1 MNHNS and CDR2 SASEGT. The CDR3 loop spans 14 amino acids. V lost 3 bases and J lost 0, with 6 bases in between. The CDR3: CASSERRSNQPQHF. CDR3 in DNA: TGTGCCAGCAGTGAGAGACGTAGCAATCAGCCCCAGCATTTT.

V and J are TRBV24-1 and TRBJ2-1, with D perhaps TRBD1 or TRBD2 (7 bases each). The CDR3 sequence is 13 residues long. The V end lost 4 bases, the J end lost 12 bases, and 15 bases lay between the germline ends. Germline V gene lookup returns CDR1 KGHDR and CDR2 SFDVKD. CDR3 DNA: TGTGCCACCAGTGAGACAGGGAGGGAAGGGCAGTTCTTC. Protein product: CATSETGREGQFF.

This chain uses TRBV9 with TRBJ2-5; tentative D call: TRBD2 (6 bases). V lost 4 bases and J lost 4, with 14 bases in between. The CDR3 runs 14 residues. Germline V gene sequence: CDR1 SGDLS, CDR2 YYNGEE. The CDR3 DNA sequence: TGTGCCAGCAGCCCCGCGGTGGGGGGAGAGACCCAGTACTTC. Translating gives CASSPAVGGETQYF. The complete variable domain, with remaining parts taken from reference TRBV9 and TRBJ2-5, reads DSGVTQTPKHLITATGQRVTLRCSPRSGDLSVYWYQQSLDQGLQFLIQYYNGEERAKGNILERFSAQQFPDLHSELNLSSLELGDSALYFCASSPAVGGETQYFGPGTRLLVL.

The chain employs TRBV4-2 and TRBJ2-1; 9 nucleotides match TRBD2. Germline CDR1 reads LGHNA; CDR2 reads YNFKEQ. This CDR3 has 16 amino acids. J was trimmed by 4 bases and V by 1 base; bases with no gene match: 5. The CDR3 loop is CASSQVGTSPYNEQFF. The CDR3 coding sequence is TGTGCCAGCAGCCAAGTCGGGACTAGCCCATACAATGAGCAGTTCTTC.

The J gene is TRBJ2-3, the V gene TRBV7-6; D might be TRBD2 (6 bases). Trimming pared 5 bases from V and 2 bases from J, leaving 14 bases between. The CDR3 totals 15 residues. Germline V CDR1 and CDR2: SGHVS, FNYEAQ. The CDR3 is CASSRRGADTDTQYF. The CDR3, as DNA: TGTGCCAGCAGCAGGCGCGGGGCAGACACAGATACGCAGTATTTT.